This entry lists 16 T cell receptor beta chains sequenced from one sample in a study of blood T cells in healthy people across ages. Next came a second PCR, run for roughly 6 to 11 cycles, which used a sample-barcoded 5' primer along with a J-beta primer mix. TCRdb re-analysed the 5' RACE reads in MiXCR, keeping a single row per CDR3 protein. The sample holds some 920,000 distinct CDR3 sequences; roughly 47% are singletons and the top ten take about a fifth. The sequenced sample consisted of blood. The receptors derive from a woman between 55 and 75 years old in good health.

V gene TRBV12-3 or TRBV12-4 combines with J gene TRBJ2-3; D is perhaps TRBD2 (5 bases). Trimming cost V 6 bases and J 1 base, with 11 bases left between them. This CDR3 contains 14 residues. The CDR3 loop reads CASRRVSGTDTQYF. In DNA form, the CDR3 reads TGTGCCAGCAGGAGGGTTTCAGGCACAGATACGCAGTATTTT.

The chain is built from TRBV5-5 and TRBJ2-1, with TRBD2 identical over 10 bases. CDR3 size: 16 residues. V lost 3 bases to trimming and J lost 9 bases; unmatched junction nucleotides: 12. Germline CDR1 reads SGHKS; CDR2 reads YYEKEE (reference sequence). CDR3 sequence reads: CASSSIRTSGPGEQFF. DNA for the CDR3: TGTGCCAGCAGCTCCATCCGGACTAGCGGCCCAGGTGAGCAGTTCTTC.

J is TRBJ2-1 and V is TRBV4-1, with 7 bases that match TRBD2. The CDR3 totals 14 residues. Germline V gives CDR1 MGHRA, CDR2 YSYEKL. J lost 9 bases, V lost 1 base, and 6 bases had no gene match. The chain's CDR3 is CASSQVTSKVEQFF. The CDR3 DNA is TGCGCCAGCAGCCAAGTGACTAGCAAGGTTGAGCAGTTCTTC.

The V and J genes are TRBV5-1 and TRBJ2-3, with 13 bases that match TRBD2. V lost 4 bases to trimming and J lost 6 bases; unmatched junction nucleotides: 8. The germline CDR1 and CDR2 sequences are SGHRS and YFSETQ. The CDR3 sequence is 16 residues long. CDR3 sequence reads: CASSKLAGGEEDTQYF. The CDR3, as DNA: TGCGCCAGCAGCAAACTAGCGGGAGGGGAGGAGGATACGCAGTATTTT.

In the case of this clonotype: An end of the junction differs from the germline gene, which may be a read error. The chain links TRBV7-8 to TRBJ1-4; unclear D gene. Per the germline V gene, CDR1 is SGHVS and CDR2 is FQNEAQ. The CDR3 covers 15 residues. The DNA of the CDR3 is TGTGCCAGCAGCTTTACTGTCCAGCCAAATGAAAAACTGCTTTTT. It is translated as CASSFTVQPNEKLLF. The full variable domain, its missing parts supplied by reference TRBV7-8 and TRBJ1-4, is GAGVSQSPRYKVAKRGQDVALRCDPISGHVSLFWYQQALGQGPEFLTYFQNEAQLDKSGLPSDRFFAERPEGSVSTLKIQRTQQEDSAVYLCASSFTVQPNEKLLFGSGTQLSVL.

This clonotype was picked up a small number of times. The J gene is TRBJ2-3, the V gene TRBV15, with D hard to call. This CDR3 is 15 amino acids long. V lost 3 bases to trimming and J lost 1 base, with 11 bases between them. Germline V CDR1 and CDR2: LNHNV, YYDKDF (reference sequence). The CDR3 loop is CATSSLRPGTDTQYF. CDR3 bases: TGTGCCACCAGCAGTCTGCGGCCGGGCACAGATACGCAGTATTTT.

This clonotype was observed once. This sequence joins TRBV20-1 and TRBJ2-1; D is possibly TRBD1 (5 bases). This CDR3 spans 13 amino acids. The germline V gene has CDR1 DFQATT and CDR2 SNEGSKA (reference sequence). Here the CDR3 reads CRTEEDNLNEQFF. In DNA form, the CDR3 reads TGCAGAACCGAAGAGGACAACTTAAATGAGCAGTTCTTC.

This clonotype occurred a few times. V is TRBV6-5 and J is TRBJ2-7; TRBD2 aligns across 8 bases. CDR3 length: 13 amino acids. V was pared by 3 bases and J by 3 bases, with 1 base of the junction left unmatched. CDR1 MNHEY and CDR2 SVGAGI come from the germline V gene. As DNA, the CDR3 is TGTGCCAGCAGTTATCTAGCGGGCTACGAGCAGTACTTC. This encodes CASSYLAGYEQYF.

The chain combines TRBV10-3 with TRBJ2-2; TRBD1 or TRBD2 may be the D gene (5 bases each). There are 15 residues in the CDR3. Germline values: CDR1 ENHRY, CDR2 SYGVKD. V lost 11 bases and J lost 0, with 16 bases in between. CDR3 DNA: TGTGCCTCCGAGGCCGGGGCCCCGAACACCGGGGAGCTGTTTTTT. It is translated as CASEAGAPNTGELFF.

This clonotype was seen a handful of times. V usage is TRBV6-5 and J usage is TRBJ2-7, with a possible D match to TRBD2 (5 bases). CDR3 length: 16 residues. V lost 2 bases and J lost 4, with 18 bases in between. Germline CDR1 is MNHEY and CDR2 is SVGAGI. Here the CDR3 reads CASSYLAAGREYEQYF. In DNA, the CDR3 is TGTGCCAGCAGTTACCTTGCGGCTGGAAGGGAGTACGAGCAGTACTTC.

This clonotype occurred a few times. The rearrangement uses TRBV3-1 and TRBJ2-7; D perhaps matches TRBD2 (6 bases). The CDR3 is made up of 13 amino acids. The V gene's germline CDR1 is LGHDT and CDR2 YNNKEL (reference sequence). Trimming took 3 bases from V and 6 from J, leaving 12 bases between them. The CDR3 region has the DNA TGTGCCAGCAGCCAGTATGGAGCGGGCGAGCAGTACTTC. Protein product: CASSQYGAGEQYF.

The chain's CDR3 is CASSQPHRGQGRETQYF. The CDR3 coding sequence is TGCGCCAGCAGCCAACCCCACCGCGGACAGGGAAGAGAGACCCAGTACTTC. The rearrangement joins TRBV4-1 to TRBJ2-5; 8 bases align to TRBD1. The CDR3 covers 17 residues. V lost 2 bases, J lost 4 bases, and 12 bases stayed unmatched. Germline assignment: CDR1 MGHRA and CDR2 YSYEKL.

The count of this clonotype is one. CDR3 coding DNA: TGCGCCAGCAGCCGGTCCGGGACAGCCTCCCCGTCGCACGAGCAGTACTTC. This codes for CASSRSGTASPSHEQYF. The gene calls are TRBV4-1 and TRBJ2-7; the match to TRBD1 covers 7 bases. The CDR3 extends over 17 amino acids. The V and J ends lost 4 bases and 5 bases, in that order; junction bases with no gene match: 17. Looked up from germline, CDR1 is MGHRA and CDR2 is YSYEKL.

The gene calls are TRBV5-1 and TRBJ2-5, with 9 bases aligning to TRBD2. The J call may be faulty, since TRBJ2-7 better matches the DNA end. The CDR3 loop spans 14 amino acids. Germline V gene data show CDR1 as SGHRS and CDR2 as YFSETQ. The CDR3 coding sequence is TGCGCCAGCAGCTTGGTAGCGGGAGTTGACGAGCAGTACTTC. Residues: CASSLVAGVDEQYF.

This sequence joins TRBV27 and TRBJ2-1, with TRBD2 identical over 12 bases. The CDR3 is 20 amino acids. Trimming took 3 bases from V and 8 from J; bases not matched to a gene: 20. In germline, CDR1 is MNHEY, CDR2 SMNVEV (reference sequence). The CDR3 DNA reads TGTGCCAGCAGTTTCCGTAGGCAACTAGCGGGAGGATCGCATCAATATGAGCAGTTCTTC. It specifies CASSFRRQLAGGSHQYEQFF.

The chain employs TRBV11-2 and TRBJ2-7; D may correspond to TRBD1 or TRBD2 (5 bases each). Trimming removed 6 bases at V and 5 bases at J, with 29 bases between. The CDR3 is made up of 18 amino acids. The germline CDR1 and CDR2 sequences are SGHAT and FQNNGV. The CDR3 here is CASSLTTGLARGLDEQYF. CDR3 in DNA: TGTGCCAGCAGTCTCACCACCGGATTAGCGAGGGGTCTCGACGAGCAGTACTTC.